Given below is one T cell receptor beta chain in context. As yet, its antigen is unknown. This sample was included in a study of T cell repertoires in cytomegalovirus infection. Study at large: From public TCR beta signatures came an indication of both CMV infection and matching HLA type. Study-level findings and limits: CMV-specific TCR beta clonotypes restricted by HLA-C were the ones dominating the ex vivo response.

The CDR3 extends over 14 amino acids. Germline CDR1 is MNHNS and CDR2 is SASEGT. Trimming pared 5 bases from V and 6 bases from J, leaving 15 bases between. TCRdb analysed the reads with MiXCR anew, one entry per CDR3 protein. In the table there are 740,000 or so distinct CDR3 sequences, under 40% of which are singletons. The chain has TRBV6-1 and TRBJ2-3, with D perhaps assigned TRBD1 or TRBD2 (5 bases each). The sample comprised PBMCs. The sequence was collected from a human donor in good health (CMV status not recorded). Some clones in this sample may be carry-over from other donors' samples. This CDR3 is CASSTRDPNDTQYF. DNA of the CDR3: TGTGCCAGCAGTACCCGGGACCCGAACGATACGCAGTATTTT.